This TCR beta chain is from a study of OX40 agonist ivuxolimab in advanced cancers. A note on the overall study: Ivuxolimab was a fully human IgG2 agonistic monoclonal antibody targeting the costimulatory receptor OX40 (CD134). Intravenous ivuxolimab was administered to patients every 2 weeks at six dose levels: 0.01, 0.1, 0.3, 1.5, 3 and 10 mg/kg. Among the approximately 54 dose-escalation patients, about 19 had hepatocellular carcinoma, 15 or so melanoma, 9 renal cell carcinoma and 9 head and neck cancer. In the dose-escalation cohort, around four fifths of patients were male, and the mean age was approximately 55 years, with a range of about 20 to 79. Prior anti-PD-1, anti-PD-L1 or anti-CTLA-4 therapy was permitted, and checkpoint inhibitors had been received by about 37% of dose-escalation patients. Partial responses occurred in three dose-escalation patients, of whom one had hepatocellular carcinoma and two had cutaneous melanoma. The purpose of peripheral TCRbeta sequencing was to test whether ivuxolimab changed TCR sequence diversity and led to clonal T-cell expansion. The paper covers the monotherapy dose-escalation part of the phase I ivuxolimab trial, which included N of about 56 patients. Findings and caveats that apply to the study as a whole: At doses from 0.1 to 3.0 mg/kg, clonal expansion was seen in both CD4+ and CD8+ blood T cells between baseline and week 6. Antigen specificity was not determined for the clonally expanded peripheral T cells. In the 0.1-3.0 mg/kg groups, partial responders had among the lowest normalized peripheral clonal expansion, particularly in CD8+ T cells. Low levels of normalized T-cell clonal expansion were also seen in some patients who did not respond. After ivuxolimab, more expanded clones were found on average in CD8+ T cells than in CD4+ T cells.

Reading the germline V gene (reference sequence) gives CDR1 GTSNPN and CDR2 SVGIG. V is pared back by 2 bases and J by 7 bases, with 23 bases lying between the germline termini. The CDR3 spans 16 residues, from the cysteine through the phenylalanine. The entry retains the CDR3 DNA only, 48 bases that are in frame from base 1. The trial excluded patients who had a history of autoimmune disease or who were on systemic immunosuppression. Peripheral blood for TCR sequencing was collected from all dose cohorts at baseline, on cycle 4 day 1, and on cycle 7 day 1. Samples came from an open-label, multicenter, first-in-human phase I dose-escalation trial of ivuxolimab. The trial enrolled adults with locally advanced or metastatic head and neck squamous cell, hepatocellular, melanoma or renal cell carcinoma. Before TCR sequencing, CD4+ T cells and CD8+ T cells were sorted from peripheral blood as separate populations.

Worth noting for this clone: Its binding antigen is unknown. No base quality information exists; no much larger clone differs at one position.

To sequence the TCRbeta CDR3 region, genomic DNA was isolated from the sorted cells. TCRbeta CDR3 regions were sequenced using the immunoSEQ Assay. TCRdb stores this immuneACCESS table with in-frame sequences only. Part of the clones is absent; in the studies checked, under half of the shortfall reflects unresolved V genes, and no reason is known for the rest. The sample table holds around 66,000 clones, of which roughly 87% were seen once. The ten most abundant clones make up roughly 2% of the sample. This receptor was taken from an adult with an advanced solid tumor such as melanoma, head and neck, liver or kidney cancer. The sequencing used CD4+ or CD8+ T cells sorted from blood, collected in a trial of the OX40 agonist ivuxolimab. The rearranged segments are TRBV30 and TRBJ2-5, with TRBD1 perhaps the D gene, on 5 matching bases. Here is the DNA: TGTGCCTGGAGTAACTCGTTGGGCGGCCAGGGTGGGACCCAGTACTTC. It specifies CAWSNSLGGQGGTQYF. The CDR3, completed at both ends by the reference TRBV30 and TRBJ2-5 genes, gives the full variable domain SQTIHQWPATLVQPVGSPLSLECTVEGTSNPNLYWYRQAAGRGLQLLFYSVGIGQISSEVPQNLSASRPQDRQFILSSKKLLLSDSGFYLCAWSNSLGGQGGTQYFGPGTRLLVL.